One T cell receptor (beta chain) is described in this entry. In the original analysis: For nucleated cells, counts were estimated from reference gene primer amplification. Sequencing was performed with immunoSEQ multiplex PCR; in TCRdb, only in-frame clones are kept and a portion is missing. D and trimming were read from the DNA, whereas the V and J calls and clone size are those reported in that table. The sample has under 200,000 clones, 80% to 85% seen once. This entry is derived from a study of blood T cell repertoires in COVID-19. Overall study: Material from acute and convalescent COVID-19 was sourced from the United States, Italy and Spain.

Germline CDR1 reads LNHNV; CDR2 reads YYDKDF (reference sequence). The junction had 3 bases not matched to a gene; V was cut back by 3 bases and J by 1 base. The CDR3 length is 15 residues. Sequencing was carried out using peripheral blood. The chain is built from TRBV15 and TRBJ1-5, with 7 bases identical to TRBD1. This TCR came from a woman in her 70s with COVID-19, enrolled during active disease. DNA for the CDR3: TGTGCCACCAGCAGCAGGGGACAGAGCAATCAGCCCCAGCATTTT. Its protein product is CATSSRGQSNQPQHF.